The rows below give T cell receptor beta chains drawn from one sample of a study of T cell repertoires in cytomegalovirus infection. Antigen specificity for these receptors is unknown. One entry per CDR3 protein, called by TCRdb with MiXCR from the reads. This sample has about 920,000 distinct CDR3 sequences, with around 30% found just once. This material consisted of cultured CD8+ T cells from PBMCs, taken from culture after CMV antigen stimulation. The receptors shown here come from a human donor in good health (CMV status not recorded). Some clones in this sample may be carry-over from other donors' samples. The CDR3 runs from the conserved cysteine through the conserved F or W. Each record gives: clone size, V gene, J gene, D gene, CDR3 DNA, CDR3 protein. D genes are given only for firm matches. Where a row states a size, it is once, few, many or the class of an expanded clone; other rows omit it.

few	TRBV4-3	TRBJ1-1	-	TGCGCCAGCAGCCAAGATATGGCGACATTGGGGATGACTGAAGCTTTCTTT	CASSQDMATLGMTEAFF
-	TRBV5-5	TRBJ2-5	-	TGTGCCAGCTTGTTGGGTTACCAAGAGACCCAGTACTTC	CASLLGYQETQYF
few	TRBV4-1	TRBJ2-1	-	TGCGCCAGCAGCCTCGATTGGGGGGAGCAGTTCTTC	CASSLDWGEQFF
few	TRBV19	TRBJ1-2	-	TGTGCCAGTAGTGGCTGGACAGACCTCTATGGCTACACCTTC	CASSGWTDLYGYTF
-	TRBV2	TRBJ1-4	TRBD1	TGTGCCAACACCTCGACAGGGGCGGAGGAAAAACTGTTTTTT	CANTSTGAEEKLFF
many	TRBV7-9	TRBJ2-5	TRBD1	TGTGCCAGCAGCGCAAGACAGGGGGCGCTGGAGACCCAGTACTTC	CASSARQGALETQYF
few	TRBV6-1	TRBJ2-7	TRBD1	TGTGCCAGCAAGCAGGGGGCTCTCTACTTC	CASKQGALYF
many	TRBV6-5	TRBJ2-5	TRBD1	TGTGCCAGCAGGGGACAGAGTTGGTACCAAGAGACCCAGTACTTC	CASRGQSWYQETQYF
many	TRBV7-9	TRBJ2-2	TRBD2	TGTGCCAGCAGCTCTAGCGGGGGGAACACCGGGGAGCTGTTTTTT	CASSSSGGNTGELFF
-	TRBV5-6	TRBJ2-7	-	TGTGCCAGCAGGCGGACCGACGAGCAGTACTTC	CASRRTDEQYF
-	TRBV10-3	TRBJ2-5	-	TGTGCCATCAGTGAGGGCAGCCAAGAGACCCAGTACTTC	CAISEGSQETQYF
-	TRBV29-1	TRBJ2-1	-	TGCAGCGTCCCTTCTACCGACGCCTACAATGAGCAGTTCTTC	CSVPSTDAYNEQFF
few	TRBV27	TRBJ2-1	TRBD2	TGTGCCAGCAGTTTTTGGACTAGCGGGGGGGCAGGTGAGCAGTTCTTC	CASSFWTSGGAGEQFF
-	TRBV27	TRBJ1-4	TRBD1	TGTGCCAGCAGTTTCTCAAGGACAGGGCGAGCCGCGGGACTGTTTTTT	CASSFSRTGRAAGLFF
few	TRBV7-8	TRBJ2-3	-	TGTGCCAGCCATCCAGGGTCGAGCACAGATACGCAGTATTTT	CASHPGSSTDTQYF
many	TRBV7-6	TRBJ2-1	-	TGTGCCAGCAGCTCGACAGGCTCGAGAGGAAATGAGCAGTTCTTC	CASSSTGSRGNEQFF
many	TRBV12-3/TRBV12-4	TRBJ1-1	-	TGTGCTCAGTTCGAGAACACTGAAGCTTTCTTT	CAQFENTEAFF
few	TRBV7-9	TRBJ2-5	-	TGTGCCAGCAGTTCGCGACTAGTCCAAGAGACCCAGTACTTC	CASSSRLVQETQYF
few	TRBV7-2	TRBJ2-1	TRBD2	TGTGCCAGCAGCTGGGAGGGAGCCAATGAGCAGTTCTTC	CASSWEGANEQFF
many	TRBV12-3/TRBV12-4	TRBJ2-1	-	TGTGCCAGCAGTCATGGACACCTCAATGAGCAGTTCTTC	CASSHGHLNEQFF
few	TRBV2	TRBJ2-2	TRBD2	TGTGCCAGCAGTGTCCGACTAGCGGGGACCACCCGTGACACCGGGGAGCTGTTTTTT	CASSVRLAGTTRDTGELFF
few	TRBV25-1	TRBJ1-4	TRBD1	TGTGCCAGTCAGACCGGGACAGCTGAAAAACTGTTTTTT	CASQTGTAEKLFF
-	TRBV5-6	TRBJ2-2	-	TGTGCCAGCAGCTATATGGACAGTCCGAACACCGGGGAGCTGTTTTTT	CASSYMDSPNTGELFF
-	TRBV11-2	TRBJ2-5	TRBD2	TGTGCCAGCAGCTTAGGGGGACTAGGATTCGAAGAGACCCAGTACTTC	CASSLGGLGFEETQYF
few	TRBV7-4	TRBJ1-1	-	TGTGCCAGCAGCCGTTGGACGCTGAACACTGAAGCTTTCTTT	CASSRWTLNTEAFF
-	TRBV5-1	TRBJ2-5	-	TGCGCCAGCAGCGGTCAGGGGCCCCAAGAGACCCAGTACTTC	CASSGQGPQETQYF
-	TRBV20-1	TRBJ2-3	TRBD2	TGCAGTGCTAGAGATCGGGGGGGTTGGGTCACAGATACGCAGTATTTT	CSARDRGGWVTDTQYF
-	TRBV7-9	TRBJ1-1	TRBD1	TGTGCCAGCAGCCCCCCTGACAGGGGAGTTACTGAAGCTTTCTTT	CASSPPDRGVTEAFF
-	TRBV10-3	TRBJ2-7	-	TGTGCCATCAGTGAGACAGGGATAGCCTACGAGCAGTACTTC	CAISETGIAYEQYF
-	TRBV5-6	TRBJ2-7	TRBD1	TGTGCCAGCAGCTTGGGGACAGGCTACTACGAGCAGTACTTC	CASSLGTGYYEQYF
-	TRBV7-9	TRBJ1-4	-	TGTGCCAGCAGCTCGGGGGGAACTAATGAAAAACTGTTTTTT	CASSSGGTNEKLFF
few	TRBV5-4	TRBJ2-3	TRBD2	TGTGCCAGCAGCTCCGAGCGGGGGGCCGTTTCTAGCACAGATACGCAGTATTTT	CASSSERGAVSSTDTQYF
-	TRBV25-1	TRBJ2-1	-	TGTGCCAGCAGTGTCCACAATGAGCAGTTCTTC	CASSVHNEQFF
few	TRBV7-9	TRBJ2-1	-	TGTGCCAGCAGCCCCCCCGAGGCAGTTAATGAGCAGTTCTTC	CASSPPEAVNEQFF
-	TRBV15	TRBJ2-2	-	TGTGCCACCAGCAACCCCCTCTTTCTGGGCGGGGAGCTGTTTTTT	CATSNPLFLGGELFF
-	TRBV7-9	TRBJ2-2	-	TGTGCCAGCAGCTTCGGGAACTACGGCACCGGGGAGCTGTTTTTT	CASSFGNYGTGELFF
few	TRBV7-2	TRBJ2-3	TRBD2	TGTGCCAGCAGCTCCCTCCGGATCTGGACTAGCGGAGATACGCAGTATTTT	CASSSLRIWTSGDTQYF
-	TRBV29-1	TRBJ2-2	TRBD1	TGCAGCGTTCGACGCTTCGGGGGACAGGGCCGTGGCGGGGAGCTGTTTTTT	CSVRRFGGQGRGGELFF